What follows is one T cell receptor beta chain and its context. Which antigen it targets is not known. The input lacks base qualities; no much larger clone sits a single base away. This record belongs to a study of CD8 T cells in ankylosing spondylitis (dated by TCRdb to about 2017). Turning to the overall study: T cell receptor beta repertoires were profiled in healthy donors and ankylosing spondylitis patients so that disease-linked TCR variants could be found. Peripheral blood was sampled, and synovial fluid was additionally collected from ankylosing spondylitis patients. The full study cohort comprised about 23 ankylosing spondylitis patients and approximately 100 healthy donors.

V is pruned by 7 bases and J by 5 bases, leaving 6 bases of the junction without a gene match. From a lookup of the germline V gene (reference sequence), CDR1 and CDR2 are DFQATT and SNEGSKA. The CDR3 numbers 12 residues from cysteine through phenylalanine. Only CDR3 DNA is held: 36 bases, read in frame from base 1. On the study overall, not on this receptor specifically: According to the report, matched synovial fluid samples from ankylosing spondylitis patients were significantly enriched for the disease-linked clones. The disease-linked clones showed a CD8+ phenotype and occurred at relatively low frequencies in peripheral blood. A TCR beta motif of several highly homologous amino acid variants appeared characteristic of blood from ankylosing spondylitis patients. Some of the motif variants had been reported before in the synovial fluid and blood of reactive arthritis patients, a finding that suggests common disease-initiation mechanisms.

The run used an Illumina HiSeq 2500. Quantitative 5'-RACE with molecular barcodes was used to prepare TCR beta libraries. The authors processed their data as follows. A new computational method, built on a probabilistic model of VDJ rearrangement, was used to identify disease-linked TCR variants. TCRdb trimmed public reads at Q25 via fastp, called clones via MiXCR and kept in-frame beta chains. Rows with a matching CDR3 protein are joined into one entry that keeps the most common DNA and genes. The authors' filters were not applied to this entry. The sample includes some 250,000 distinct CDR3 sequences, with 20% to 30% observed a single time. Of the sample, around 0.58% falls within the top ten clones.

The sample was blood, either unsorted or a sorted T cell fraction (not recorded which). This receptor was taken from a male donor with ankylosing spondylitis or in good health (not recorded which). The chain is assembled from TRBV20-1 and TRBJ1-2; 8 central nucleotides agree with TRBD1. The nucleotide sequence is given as TGCAGTGGCGGGACAGGTCAATATGGCTACACCTTC. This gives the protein CSGGTGQYGYTF.